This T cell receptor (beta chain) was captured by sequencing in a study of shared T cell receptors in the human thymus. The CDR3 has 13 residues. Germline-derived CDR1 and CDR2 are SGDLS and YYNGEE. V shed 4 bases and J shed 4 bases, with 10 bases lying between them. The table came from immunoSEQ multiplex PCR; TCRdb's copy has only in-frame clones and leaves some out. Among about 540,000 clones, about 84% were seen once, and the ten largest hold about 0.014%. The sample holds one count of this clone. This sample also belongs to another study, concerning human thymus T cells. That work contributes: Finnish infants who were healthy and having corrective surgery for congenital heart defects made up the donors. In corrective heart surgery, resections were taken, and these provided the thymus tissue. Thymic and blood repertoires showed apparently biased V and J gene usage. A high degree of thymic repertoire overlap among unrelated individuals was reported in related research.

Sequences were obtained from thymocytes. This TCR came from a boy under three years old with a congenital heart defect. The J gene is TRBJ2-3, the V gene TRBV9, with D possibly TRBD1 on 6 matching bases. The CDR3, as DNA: TGTGCCAGCAGCAACAGGGTTCCAGATACGCAGTATTTT. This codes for CASSNRVPDTQYF.